These 32 T cell receptor beta chains came from one sample sequenced in a study of beta chain features in type 1 diabetes. What was sequenced were expressed TCRB transcripts, since all of the isolated RNA had been reverse transcribed. Data came from immunoSEQ multiplex PCR; TCRdb stores just in-frame clones and leaves some out. The repertoire holds about 930,000 clones, roughly 16% seen once, with roughly 0.025% in the top ten. Material for sequencing was naive CD4+ T cells from blood. These receptors were obtained from a woman between 18 and 29 years old in good health.

This clone was found a few times. The V gene is TRBV5-1, the J gene TRBJ2-1; D is possibly TRBD2 (6 bases). Between the trimmed V and J ends, which lost 3 bases and 0 bases, there was a span of 16 bases. Germline assignment: CDR1 SGHRS and CDR2 YFSETQ. The CDR3 runs to 17 residues. The CDR3 coding sequence is TGCGCCAGCAGCTCGCTCGGGGGACCAAGCTCCTACAATGAGCAGTTCTTC. Protein product: CASSSLGGPSSYNEQFF.

This clone appeared a few times. The chain has TRBV7-9 and TRBJ2-2; 11 bases are shared with TRBD2. This CDR3 has 17 amino acids. The germline V gene has CDR1 SEHNR and CDR2 FQNEAQ (reference sequence). V trimming: 5 bases; J trimming: 5 bases; junction bases outside the gene matches: 10. CDR3 DNA: TGTGCCAGCAGCGTACGACTAGCGGGAAGTTGGACCGGGGAGCTGTTTTTT. Protein product: CASSVRLAGSWTGELFF.

This chain links TRBV28 with TRBJ1-1; D not resolved. The germline CDR1 and CDR2 sequences are MDHEN and SYDVKM. The CDR3 extends over 13 amino acids. V was trimmed by 6 bases and J by 10 bases, leaving 18 bases between them. The CDR3 sequence: CASSQVGGLRAFF. As DNA, the CDR3 is TGTGCCAGCAGCCAGGTAGGAGGGTTGCGAGCTTTCTTT.

This clone was observed many times. V usage is TRBV4-2 and J usage is TRBJ2-1; D not certain. Germline lookup yields CDR1 LGHNA and CDR2 YNFKEQ. V dropped 2 bases and J dropped 7 bases, with 9 bases sitting between them. The CDR3 is 13 residues long. This CDR3 reads CASSQIQRNEQFF. DNA of the CDR3: TGTGCCAGCAGCCAAATACAACGGAATGAGCAGTTCTTC.

The CDR3 bases are TGTGCCAGCAGCCCCGCCCTCAGAGGTACGCAGTATTTT. This sequence encodes CASSPALRGTQYF. The chain joins TRBV7-2 to TRBJ2-3; D not resolved. This CDR3 spans 13 amino acids. Germline loops: CDR1 SGHTA, CDR2 FQGNSA. Deletions cut 5 bases from V and 8 bases from J, with 14 bases between.

This clone was counted between two and nine times. In DNA, the CDR3 is TGTGCCAGCTCACGTGAGGGACTAGCGATGGATACGCAGTATTTT. As protein: CASSREGLAMDTQYF. This sequence joins TRBV18 and TRBJ2-3; 10 nucleotides line up with TRBD2. Germline loops: CDR1 KGHSH, CDR2 LQKENI. The V and J ends lost 4 bases and 6 bases, in that order; junction bases with no gene match: 7. The CDR3 is made up of 15 amino acids.

This clone was detected a few times. The chain recombines TRBV19 with TRBJ2-3, with 11 positions matching TRBD2. The CDR3 is 16 amino acids. Per the germline V gene, CDR1 is LNHDA and CDR2 is SQIVND (reference sequence). The ends lost 9 bases at V and 1 base at J; junction bases unmatched: 9. In DNA form, the CDR3 reads TGTGCCAGCGCCTCCCTACTAGCGGGAGGCACAGATACGCAGTATTTT. As protein: CASASLLAGGTDTQYF.

This chain links TRBV9 with TRBJ2-3; D is undetermined. Trimming took off 0 bases at V and 0 bases at J, with 11 bases between the two ends. The CDR3 totals 16 residues. Germline V lookup: CDR1 SGDLS, CDR2 YYNGEE. The CDR3 nucleotides are TGTGCCAGCAGCGTAGCTCCCCTCCGTAGCACAGATACGCAGTATTTT. It specifies CASSVAPLRSTDTQYF.

This clone was seen a few times. The sample has other DNA sequences that encode this CDR3 too. The CDR3 here is CASSLGGSYGYTF. In DNA, the CDR3 is TGCGCCAGCAGCTTGGGAGGGAGCTATGGCTACACCTTC. This chain connects TRBV5-1 to TRBJ1-2; no clear D. V was pared by 0 bases and J by 4 bases, with 7 bases between. CDR1 and CDR2 from the germline V gene are SGHRS and YFSETQ. The CDR3 has 13 residues.

This clone occurred a few times. V is TRBV5-6 and J is TRBJ2-1; D gene unclear. Germline V gene sequence: CDR1 SGHDT, CDR2 YYEEEE. V dropped 1 base and J dropped 5 bases, with 10 bases sitting between them. This CDR3 has 14 amino acids. The CDR3 DNA reads as TGTGCCAGCAGCTTGTTTCTCGAGAACAATGAGCAGTTCTTC. It encodes CASSLFLENNEQFF.

This clone turned up a few times. The chain carries TRBV5-6 and TRBJ1-2; D is unresolved. The V end lost 1 base, the J end lost 4 bases, and 11 bases lay between the germline ends. Germline loops: CDR1 SGHDT, CDR2 YYEEEE. The CDR3 totals 14 residues. CDR3 coding DNA: TGTGCCAGCAGCTTGTTAGTTTCATTCTATGGCTACACCTTC. Translation: CASSLLVSFYGYTF. Full variable domain (outside the CDR3, taken from reference TRBV5-6 and TRBJ1-2): DAGVTQSPTHLIKTRGQQVTLRCSPKSGHDTVSWYQQALGQGPQFIFQYYEEEERQRGNFPDRFSGHQFPNYSSELNVNALLLGDSALYLCASSLLVSFYGYTFGSGTRLTVV.

This clone was seen ten or more times. The CDR3 region is CASSISQVSSYNEQFF. For the CDR3, the DNA is TGTGCCAGTAGTATATCACAGGTTAGCTCCTACAATGAGCAGTTCTTC. The chain couples TRBV19 to TRBJ2-1; maybe TRBD1 (5 bases). Deletions cut 2 bases from V and 0 bases from J, with 11 bases between. Germline CDR1 LNHDA, CDR2 SQIVND (reference sequence). The CDR3 runs to 16 residues.

This chain uses TRBV10-3 with TRBJ2-1; TRBD2 matches at 10 bases. V was pared by 0 bases and J by 9 bases, with 5 bases of the junction left unmatched. Per germline, CDR1 ENHRY and CDR2 SYGVKD. CDR3 length equals 15 residues. In nucleotides, the CDR3 is TGTGCCATCAGTGAGTCCACTAGCGGGAATCTTGAGCAGTTCTTC. Translated: CAISESTSGNLEQFF.

CDR3 in DNA: TGTGCCACCAGCAGACCCCATCTAGAGGACTACACCTTC. Its protein product is CATSRPHLEDYTF. The rearrangement uses TRBV15 and TRBJ1-2; D is uncertain. The CDR3 is made up of 13 amino acids. V was shortened by 2 bases and J by 10 bases, with 14 bases between the two germline ends. CDR1 is LNHNV, CDR2 YYDKDF, per germline (reference sequence). The complete variable domain, with remaining parts taken from reference TRBV15 and TRBJ1-2, reads DAMVIQNPRYQVTQFGKPVTLSCSQTLNHNVMYWYQQKSSQAPKLLFHYYDKDFNNEADTPDNFQSRRPNTSFCFLDIRSPGLGDTAMYLCATSRPHLEDYTFGSGTRLTVV.

This chain uses TRBV2 with TRBJ2-3; D possibly matches TRBD1 or TRBD2 (6 bases each). The CDR3 consists of 11 residues. V gave up 8 bases and J gave up 9 bases, with 12 bases separating them. Looked up from germline, CDR1 is SNHLY and CDR2 is FYNNEI. In DNA, the CDR3 is TGTGCCAGCTCCGGGGGCGGAACGCAGTATTTT. It is translated as CASSGGGTQYF.

In this sample, this clone turned up a few times. The CDR3 DNA is TGTGCCAGCTCAACAGGGAGCAATCAGCCCCAGCATTTT. It codes for CASSTGSNQPQHF. The gene calls are TRBV18 and TRBJ1-5, with a possible D match to TRBD1 (6 bases). The V gene lost 5 bases and the J gene lost 1 base, with 6 bases spanning the gap. Per germline, CDR1 KGHSH and CDR2 LQKENI. The CDR3 totals 13 residues. Full variable domain (outside the CDR3, taken from reference TRBV18 and TRBJ1-5): NAGVMQNPRHLVRRRGQEARLRCSPMKGHSHVYWYRQLPEEGLKFMVYLQKENIIDESGMPKERFSAEFPKEGPSILRIQQVVRGDSAAYFCASSTGSNQPQHFGDGTRLSIL.

The chain uses TRBV25-1 and TRBJ2-2; perhaps TRBD2 as D (5 bases). This CDR3 has 15 residues. V was shortened by 4 bases and J by 1 base, with 10 bases between the two germline ends. Germline CDR1 and CDR2: MGHDK and SYGVNS. The CDR3 spells CASSGSSGNTGELFF. CDR3 DNA sequence: TGTGCCAGCAGTGGTTCGAGCGGGAACACCGGGGAGCTGTTTTTT.

This clone was found a few times. This chain connects TRBV7-6 to TRBJ2-3, with a weak D call TRBD1 (6 bases). V gave up 2 bases and J gave up 0 bases, with 9 bases separating them. CDR1 is SGHVS, CDR2 FNYEAQ, per germline. This CDR3 region has 15 residues. CDR3 region: CASSLMRGSTDTQYF. Here the CDR3 DNA reads TGTGCCAGCAGCTTAATGAGGGGGAGCACAGATACGCAGTATTTT.

The genes are TRBV7-8 and TRBJ2-4; TRBD2 might be the D (5 bases). Trimming took off 1 base at V and 1 base at J, with 11 bases between the two ends. CDR3 size: 16 residues. Germline assignment: CDR1 SGHVS and CDR2 FQNEAQ. The CDR3 loop reads CASSLGGRGAKNIQYF. The CDR3 DNA reads TGTGCCAGCAGCTTAGGAGGACGAGGGGCCAAAAACATTCAGTACTTC. The variable domain in full, completed from reference TRBV7-8 and TRBJ2-4, reads GAGVSQSPRYKVAKRGQDVALRCDPISGHVSLFWYQQALGQGPEFLTYFQNEAQLDKSGLPSDRFFAERPEGSVSTLKIQRTQQEDSAVYLCASSLGGRGAKNIQYFGAGTRLSVL.

V gene TRBV5-4 combines with J gene TRBJ1-2, with TRBD1 matching 12 bases. The CDR3 runs 15 residues. V lost 4 bases to trimming and J lost 7 bases; unmatched junction nucleotides: 8. CDR1 and CDR2 (germline): SGHNT, YYREEE (reference sequence). The CDR3 loop is CASSTGTGGRGGYTF. The CDR3 DNA reads as TGTGCCAGCAGCACAGGGACAGGGGGCAGAGGTGGCTACACCTTC.

The rearrangement uses TRBV4-1 and TRBJ2-7; TRBD1 matches 8 bases. Germline V lookup: CDR1 MGHRA, CDR2 YSYEKL. Trimming at V came to 0 bases and at J to 0 bases, leaving 13 bases not matched to a gene. This CDR3 has 19 residues. The CDR3 nucleotides read TGCGCCAGCAGCCAAGAGATCGGACAGGGAGGTCCGGACTCCTACGAGCAGTACTTC. This encodes CASSQEIGQGGPDSYEQYF.

V usage is TRBV5-1 and J usage is TRBJ2-5; weak D call: TRBD1 (6 bases). The germline V gene encodes CDR1 SGHRS and CDR2 YFSETQ. This CDR3 has 14 amino acids. Trimming took 3 bases from V and 1 from J, leaving 10 bases between them. DNA of the CDR3: TGCGCCAGCAGCTACCGGGACACCCAAGAGACCCAGTACTTC. It encodes CASSYRDTQETQYF.

The rearrangement joins TRBV5-4 to TRBJ2-3, with 10 bases identical to TRBD2. The ends lost 3 bases at V and 6 bases at J; junction bases unmatched: 4. Germline CDR1 and CDR2: SGHNT and YYREEE (reference sequence). The length of the CDR3 is 14 residues. The CDR3 spells CASSYIAGGDTQYF. CDR3 bases: TGTGCCAGCAGCTATATAGCGGGAGGCGATACGCAGTATTTT.

The chain carries TRBV15 and TRBJ1-3; 7 positions match TRBD1. Germline loops: CDR1 LNHNV, CDR2 YYDKDF (reference sequence). CDR3 size: 19 residues. The trim removed 5 bases at V and 0 bases at J, leaving 16 bases unmatched. CDR3 amino acids: CATSAYNLGQPISGNTIYF. CDR3 DNA: TGTGCCACCAGCGCGTATAATTTGGGACAGCCTATCTCTGGAAACACCATATATTTT.

The J gene is TRBJ2-3, the V gene TRBV5-6; the match to TRBD2 covers 7 bases. The CDR3 is 16 amino acids. Germline V CDR1 and CDR2: SGHDT, YYEEEE. The V segment lost 2 bases and the J segment 0 bases; nucleotides outside the gene matches: 6. CDR3 region: CASSFLGRASTDTQYF. CDR3 bases: TGTGCCAGCAGCTTTCTTGGGAGGGCAAGCACAGATACGCAGTATTTT.

This clone occurred a few times. This chain links TRBV2 with TRBJ2-2; possible D gene TRBD1, 5 bases. This CDR3 comprises 14 residues. In germline, CDR1 is SNHLY, CDR2 FYNNEI. The V end was cut by 5 bases, the J end by 1 base, with 8 bases between. The CDR3 loop is CASSLGENTGELFF. For the CDR3, the DNA is TGTGCCAGCAGTTTAGGGGAGAACACCGGGGAGCTGTTTTTT.

For the CDR3, the DNA is TGTGCCAGCAGCTTGGGACTAGCGGGAGTTAGTGATGAGCAGTTCTTC. This codes for CASSLGLAGVSDEQFF. The chain carries TRBV5-8 and TRBJ2-1, with TRBD2 identical over 12 bases. V shed 0 bases and J 8 bases; nucleotides not matched to a gene: 6. The CDR3 contains 16 residues. CDR1 is SGHTS and CDR2 is YDEGEE in the germline V gene.

Of note for this clone: The same CDR3 also results from other DNA sequences found in this sample. The chain couples TRBV18 to TRBJ1-5, with 10 bases that match TRBD1. Trimming cost V 0 bases and J 7 bases; bases outside gene matches: 3. The CDR3 contains 15 residues. CDR1 and CDR2 (germline): KGHSH, LQKENI. CDR3 coding DNA: TGTGCCAGCTCACCACCGGGACAGGGGAACCAGCCCCAGCATTTT. It translates to CASSPPGQGNQPQHF. Full variable domain (remainder filled in from reference TRBV18 and TRBJ1-5): NAGVMQNPRHLVRRRGQEARLRCSPMKGHSHVYWYRQLPEEGLKFMVYLQKENIIDESGMPKERFSAEFPKEGPSILRIQQVVRGDSAAYFCASSPPGQGNQPQHFGDGTRLSIL.

The V gene is TRBV9, the J gene TRBJ1-1; D gene unclear. The CDR3 spans 13 residues. Per the germline V gene, CDR1 is SGDLS and CDR2 is YYNGEE. The ends were cut back, 3 bases at V and 1 base at J, with 7 bases in the middle. The CDR3 DNA sequence: TGTGCCAGCAGCGGGCAGACGAACACTGAAGCTTTCTTT. It is translated as CASSGQTNTEAFF.

This clone has only a few counts. V gene TRBV7-2 combines with J gene TRBJ2-5; 8 nucleotides line up with TRBD2. TRBJ2-7 explains the end of the DNA better; the J call may be wrong. Germline loops: CDR1 SGHTA, CDR2 FQGNSA. The length of the CDR3 is 15 residues. The CDR3 DNA reads TGTGCCAGCAGCCTAGTGGTAGGGACTAGGCCCGAGCAGTACTTC. Protein: CASSLVVGTRPEQYF.

In this sample, this clone turned up a few times. This chain links TRBV5-1 with TRBJ2-7, with 8 bases matching TRBD1. The CDR3 is made up of 12 amino acids. The germline CDR1 and CDR2 sequences are SGHRS and YFSETQ. V gave up 7 bases and J gave up 0 bases; unmatched junction bases: 0. The DNA for the CDR3 is TGCGCCAGCGGGACAGGCTCCTACGAGCAGTACTTC. Protein: CASGTGSYEQYF.

The rearrangement uses TRBV28 and TRBJ1-5; D gene ambiguous. Germline V gives CDR1 MDHEN, CDR2 SYDVKM. The CDR3 covers 14 residues. With 3 bases removed from V and 2 bases from J, the gap between germline ends came to 8 bases. The CDR3: CASSFDRGNQPQHF. The DNA of the CDR3 is TGTGCCAGCAGTTTTGATAGGGGCAATCAGCCCCAGCATTTT. The full variable domain, rest sourced from reference TRBV28 and TRBJ1-5, is DVKVTQSSRYLVKRTGEKVFLECVQDMDHENMFWYRQDPGLGLRLIYFSYDVKMKEKGDIPEGYSVSREKKERFSLILESASTNQTSMYLCASSFDRGNQPQHFGDGTRLSIL.